The clone carrying this T cell receptor beta chain was detected only once. V lost 4 bases to trimming and J lost 1 base; unmatched junction nucleotides: 9. This CDR3 has 16 residues. Germline V gene lookup returns CDR1 SGHRS and CDR2 YFSETQ. This entry comes from a study of T cells after posttransplantation cyclophosphamide. Data came from immunoSEQ multiplex PCR; TCRdb stores just in-frame clones and leaves some out. Found here are more than 60,000 clones, 85% to 95% of them singletons; the top ten hold roughly 2.9%. Specimen: PBMCs. The rearrangement joins TRBV5-1 to TRBJ1-1; 8 nucleotides match TRBD1. The receptor was isolated from a woman younger than 45 in good health and a related stem cell transplant donor. CDR3 in DNA: TGCGCCAGCAGCCTTCGACGGACAGGGACGAACACTGAAGCTTTCTTT. Translated, it gives CASSLRRTGTNTEAFF.